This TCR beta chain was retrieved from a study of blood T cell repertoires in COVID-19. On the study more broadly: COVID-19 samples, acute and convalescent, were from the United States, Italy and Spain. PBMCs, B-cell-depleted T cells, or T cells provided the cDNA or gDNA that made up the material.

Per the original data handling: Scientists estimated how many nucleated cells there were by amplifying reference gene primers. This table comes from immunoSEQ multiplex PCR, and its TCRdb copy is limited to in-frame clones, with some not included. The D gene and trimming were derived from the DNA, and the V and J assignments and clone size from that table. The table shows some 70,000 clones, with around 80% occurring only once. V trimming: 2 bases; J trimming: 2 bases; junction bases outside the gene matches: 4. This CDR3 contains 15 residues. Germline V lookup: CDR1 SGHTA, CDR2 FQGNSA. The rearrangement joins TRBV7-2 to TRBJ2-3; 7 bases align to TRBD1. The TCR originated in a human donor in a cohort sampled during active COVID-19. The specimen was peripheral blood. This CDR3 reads CASSLRGQTTDTQYF. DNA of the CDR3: TGTGCCAGCAGCTTAAGGGGACAGACCACAGATACGCAGTATTTT.